This section outlines one T cell receptor beta chain sequence together with its context. Its specificity is unknown. V was shortened by 2 bases and J by 6 bases, with 5 bases between the two germline ends. The CDR3 consists of 13 residues. Germline CDR1 is MNHEY and CDR2 is SVGAGI. Use of 60 Vbeta and 13 Jbeta primers characterized the PCR. The method was immunoSEQ multiplex PCR; TCRdb's version includes in-frame clones alone and lacks a portion of them. This sample yields some 110,000 clones, of which 79% are seen a single time; just under 3% belongs to the top ten. This entry comes from a study of cytomegalovirus exposure and HLA in healthy donors. Study-level findings and limits: Per a prior analysis, the majority of TCR beta V segments were productive roughly 87% or roughly 30% of the time.

Donors were ostensibly healthy at sampling, although undocumented immune exposures were probable. The TCR originated in a woman aged 18 to 35 in good health and CMV-seropositive. Sequencing used PBMCs. V and J are TRBV6-5 and TRBJ1-6; D not certain. CDR3: CASSYGSNSPLHF. The CDR3 coding sequence is TGTGCCAGCAGTTACGGCTCTAATTCACCCCTCCACTTT.